Listed here are 22 T cell receptor beta chains from one sample, sequenced in a study of T cell responses to AZD1222 COVID-19 vaccine. Some clones are missing from TCRdb's copy, which holds only in-frame ones; the method was immunoSEQ multiplex PCR. The profile shows over 45,000 clones, more than 60% of them singletons. The source was peripheral blood, collected on day 0 of AZD1222 vaccination. These receptors came from an adult in good health.

This clone was seen a few times. V gene TRBV5-1 combines with J gene TRBJ1-4; no clear D gene. The germline V gene has CDR1 SGHRS and CDR2 YFSETQ. This CDR3 spans 14 amino acids. V dropped 0 bases and J dropped 7 bases, with 10 bases sitting between them. CDR3 in amino acids: CASSLGPSGEKLFF. The DNA of the CDR3 is TGCGCCAGCAGCTTGGGGCCGAGCGGTGAAAAACTGTTTTTT.

This clone was counted a few times. The chain joins TRBV5-1 to TRBJ1-1, with a weak D call TRBD1 (5 bases). CDR1 is SGHRS and CDR2 is YFSETQ in the germline V gene. The ends were cut back, 2 bases at V and 5 bases at J, with 13 bases in the middle. This CDR3 comprises 14 residues. DNA of the CDR3: TGCGCCAGCAGCTTTGGTCAGGGAAGGACTGAAGCTTTCTTT. It encodes CASSFGQGRTEAFF.

This sequence joins TRBV28 and TRBJ2-7, with D possibly matching TRBD1 (5 bases). V was shortened by 7 bases and J by 2 bases, with 12 bases between the two germline ends. The length of the CDR3 is 13 residues. From germline, CDR1 is MDHEN and CDR2 SYDVKM. The CDR3 DNA reads TGTGCCAGCAACCCCGTGGACACCTACGAGCAGTACTTC. Translating gives CASNPVDTYEQYF.

The V gene is TRBV30, the J gene TRBJ2-5; D ambiguous. This CDR3 comprises 13 residues. The V and J ends lost 4 bases and 1 base respectively, with 10 bases between them. CDR1 is GTSNPN and CDR2 is SVGIG in the germline V gene (reference sequence). DNA of the CDR3: TGTGCCTGGACCAGGACCAGCCAAGAGACCCAGTACTTC. Translation: CAWTRTSQETQYF.

By its share, this clone is medium-sized. The V call is TRBV7-9, the J call TRBJ1-2; 7 bases are a match to TRBD1. Germline-derived CDR1 and CDR2 are SEHNR and FQNEAQ (reference sequence). V shed 8 bases, J shed 8 bases, and the junction held 5 bases outside the gene matches. This CDR3 comprises 11 residues. The CDR3 nucleotides read TGTGCCAGCGACAGGGAAGGAGGCTACACCTTC. This gives the protein CASDREGGYTF. Full variable domain (rest looked up from reference TRBV7-9 and TRBJ1-2): DTGVSQNPRHKITKRGQNVTFRCDPISEHNRLYWYRQTLGQGPEFLTYFQNEAQLEKSRLLSDRFSAERPKGSFSTLEIQRTEQGDSAMYLCASDREGGYTFGSGTRLTVV.

This clone is medium-sized within its sample. The chain has TRBV10-1 and TRBJ1-5; D uncertain. Looked up from germline, CDR1 is WNHNN and CDR2 is SYGVQD (reference sequence). The CDR3 sequence is 13 residues long. Between the trimmed V and J ends, which lost 4 bases and 3 bases, there was a span of 7 bases. The CDR3 loop reads CASSGTINQPQHF. In nucleotides, the CDR3 is TGCGCCAGCAGTGGGACCATCAATCAGCCCCAGCATTTT.

The chain employs TRBV7-8 and TRBJ2-1; D may match TRBD1 or TRBD2 (5 bases each). V shed 1 base and J shed 6 bases, with 13 bases lying between them. The CDR3 totals 15 residues. Germline assignment: CDR1 SGHVS and CDR2 FQNEAQ. The CDR3 bases are TGTGCCAGCAGCTTAGAATGGGACGGTCCCAATGAGCAGTTCTTC. This codes for CASSLEWDGPNEQFF. The entire variable domain, with the rest obtained from reference TRBV7-8 and TRBJ2-1, is as follows: GAGVSQSPRYKVAKRGQDVALRCDPISGHVSLFWYQQALGQGPEFLTYFQNEAQLDKSGLPSDRFFAERPEGSVSTLKIQRTQQEDSAVYLCASSLEWDGPNEQFFGPGTRLTVL.

This clone was seen a few times. V is TRBV9 and J is TRBJ1-1, with 10 bases aligning to TRBD1. Germline V gene lookup returns CDR1 SGDLS and CDR2 YYNGEE. The CDR3 runs 18 residues. J gave up 0 bases and V 4 bases, and 12 bases lay outside the gene matches. The CDR3 coding sequence is TGTGCCAGCAGCACCGGGACAGGGGTCGGACGACTGAACACTGAAGCTTTCTTT. Amino acid sequence: CASSTGTGVGRLNTEAFF.

The chain couples TRBV7-2 to TRBJ2-7; D uncertain. Germline V gene lookup returns CDR1 SGHTA and CDR2 FQGNSA. The germline V and J ends were trimmed by 0 bases and 2 bases, with 5 bases remaining between them. This CDR3 region has 13 residues. CDR3 nucleotides: TGTGCCAGCAGCTTAGCGTGGGCCTACGAGCAGTACTTC. It translates to CASSLAWAYEQYF.

This clone has just a few counts. The chain is built from TRBV2 and TRBJ1-2; no clear D gene. V was shortened by 0 bases and J by 2 bases, with 10 bases between the two germline ends. The CDR3 consists of 15 residues. The germline CDR1 and CDR2 sequences are SNHLY and FYNNEI. The CDR3, as DNA: TGTGCCAGCAGTGAAGCTAGCCCAGACAACTATGGCTACACCTTC. Translation gives CASSEASPDNYGYTF. Complete variable domain (other parts from reference TRBV2 and TRBJ1-2): EPEVTQTPSHQVTQMGQEVILRCVPISNHLYFYWYRQILGQKVEFLVSFYNNEISEKSEIFDDQFSVERPDGSNFTLKIRSTKLEDSAMYFCASSEASPDNYGYTFGSGTRLTVV.

By share of the sample, this clone is medium-sized. The chain has TRBV7-9 and TRBJ1-6; D is unclear. Trimming stripped 6 bases from V and 5 bases from J, with 8 bases between. This CDR3 is 13 amino acids long. Germline V CDR1 and CDR2: SEHNR, FQNEAQ (reference sequence). This CDR3 is CASSNLDNSPLHF. The DNA of the CDR3 is TGTGCCAGCAGTAACCTCGATAATTCACCCCTCCACTTT.

The chain is built from TRBV28 and TRBJ1-2; possibly TRBD1 for D (6 bases). The V gene's germline CDR1 is MDHEN and CDR2 SYDVKM. V lost 6 bases and J 7 bases, leaving 12 bases between the germline ends. The CDR3 totals 12 residues. CDR3 loop: CASSETGRGYTF. CDR3 DNA sequence: TGTGCCAGCAGCGAGACAGGACGTGGCTACACCTTC.

The chain links TRBV6-5 to TRBJ2-7, with unresolved D. The CDR3 sequence is 14 residues long. Looked up from germline, CDR1 is MNHEY and CDR2 is SVGAGI. Trimming took off 5 bases at V and 0 bases at J, with 11 bases between the two ends. The CDR3 region is CASSHAGYSYEQYV. Written as DNA, the CDR3 is TGTGCCAGCAGTCACGCCGGATACTCCTACGAGCAGTACGTC.

This clone was detected a few times. This chain links TRBV14 with TRBJ1-2; D may be TRBD1 (6 bases). Trimming took 4 bases from V and 13 from J, leaving 13 bases between them. This CDR3 spans 11 amino acids. Germline V lookup: CDR1 SGHDN, CDR2 FVKESK. In DNA, the CDR3 is TGTGCCAGCAGCCGCGACGGGGGCACCACCTTC. Its translation is CASSRDGGTTF.

A single count supports this clone. This chain links TRBV3-1 (or the pseudogene TRBV3-2) with TRBJ2-1, with 8 bases aligning to TRBD1. CDR3 length: 15 amino acids. Trimming cost V 4 bases and J 6 bases; bases outside gene matches: 8. Germline CDR1 is LGHDT and CDR2 is YNNKEL (reference sequence). The CDR3 is CASSPRTGKGNEQFF. The CDR3 nucleotides read TGTGCCAGCAGCCCCCGGACAGGGAAAGGCAATGAGCAGTTCTTC.

The chain employs TRBV20-1 and TRBJ1-2; D gene unclear. The length of the CDR3 is 12 residues. V was trimmed by 3 bases and J by 8 bases, leaving 13 bases between them. The germline V gene encodes CDR1 DFQATT and CDR2 SNEGSKA (reference sequence). DNA of the CDR3: TGCAGTGCTAGTCTTCACCGTGGGGGCTACACCTTC. Translating it yields CSASLHRGGYTF.

The chain is built from TRBV28 and TRBJ1-6; no definite D call. Germline V CDR1 and CDR2: MDHEN, SYDVKM. The V end lost 8 bases, the J end lost 0 bases, and 11 bases lay between the germline ends. The CDR3 contains 15 residues. The CDR3 reads CASSSESSYNSPLHF. CDR3 nucleotides: TGTGCCAGCTCCTCCGAGAGCTCCTATAATTCACCCCTCCACTTT. Full variable domain (remainder filled in from reference TRBV28 and TRBJ1-6): DVKVTQSSRYLVKRTGEKVFLECVQDMDHENMFWYRQDPGLGLRLIYFSYDVKMKEKGDIPEGYSVSREKKERFSLILESASTNQTSMYLCASSSESSYNSPLHFGNGTRLTVT.

V usage is TRBV13 and J usage is TRBJ1-2; tentatively, D is TRBD1 (6 bases). CDR3 length: 13 residues. The V gene's germline CDR1 is PRHDT and CDR2 FYEKMQ (reference sequence). Between the trimmed V and J ends, which lost 2 bases and 6 bases, there was a span of 10 bases. CDR3 protein: CASSLRGGNGYTF. The CDR3 nucleotides are TGTGCCAGCAGCTTAAGGGGGGGCAATGGCTACACCTTC.

This chain joins TRBV5-1 and TRBJ1-2; D is unresolved. The CDR3 has 12 residues. Looked up from germline, CDR1 is SGHRS and CDR2 is YFSETQ. Trimming stripped 4 bases from V and 5 bases from J, with 9 bases between. Here the CDR3 reads CASSARPYGYTF. The CDR3 DNA sequence: TGCGCCAGCAGCGCCCGCCCTTATGGCTACACCTTC.

This clone has only one observation. This chain links TRBV11-3 with TRBJ2-2; 12 bases match TRBD1. V shed 3 bases and J 3 bases; nucleotides not matched to a gene: 2. CDR1 is SGHNT, CDR2 YENEEA, per germline. The CDR3 runs to 16 residues. The CDR3, as DNA: TGTGCCAGCAGCTTTGGGACAGGGGGCCACACCGGGGAGCTGTTTTTT. This translates into CASSFGTGGHTGELFF. The full variable domain, in which reference TRBV11-3 and TRBJ2-2 provide the parts outside the CDR3, is EAGVVQSPRYKIIEKKQPVAFWCNPISGHNTLYWYLQNLGQGPELLIRYENEEAVDDSQLPKDRFSAERLKGVDSTLKIQPAELGDSAVYLCASSFGTGGHTGELFFGEGSRLTVL.

The J gene is TRBJ1-1, the V gene TRBV6-6; D is unclear. Trimming removed 2 bases from V and 7 bases from J, with 11 bases in between. The CDR3 sequence is 13 residues long. Germline CDR1 is MNHNY and CDR2 is SVGAGI (reference sequence). DNA of the CDR3: TGTGCCAGCAGTTACGGACCGCTCTATGAAGCTTTCTTT. It is translated as CASSYGPLYEAFF.

The chain recombines TRBV28 with TRBJ2-7, with 7 bases matching TRBD1. This CDR3 has 15 amino acids. Germline trimming cut 4 bases from V and 2 bases from J; bases unmatched to any gene: 8. Germline V gene data show CDR1 as MDHEN and CDR2 as SYDVKM. The CDR3 DNA reads TGTGCCAGCAGTTACCGGGACAGCCATACCTACGAGCAGTACGTC. Protein sequence: CASSYRDSHTYEQYV.